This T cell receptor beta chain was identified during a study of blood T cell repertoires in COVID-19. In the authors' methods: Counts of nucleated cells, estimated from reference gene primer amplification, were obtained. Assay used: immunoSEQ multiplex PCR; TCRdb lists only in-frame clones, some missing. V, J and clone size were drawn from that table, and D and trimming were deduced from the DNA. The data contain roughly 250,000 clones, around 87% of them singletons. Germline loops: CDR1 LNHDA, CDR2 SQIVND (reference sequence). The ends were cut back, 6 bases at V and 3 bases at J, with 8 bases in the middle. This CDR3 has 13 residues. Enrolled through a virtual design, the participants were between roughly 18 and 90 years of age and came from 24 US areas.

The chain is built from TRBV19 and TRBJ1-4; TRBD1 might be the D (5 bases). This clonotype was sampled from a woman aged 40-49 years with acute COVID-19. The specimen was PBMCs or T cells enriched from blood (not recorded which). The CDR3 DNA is TGTGCCAGTAGGGGGCCACCTAATGAAAAACTGTTTTTT. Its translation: CASRGPPNEKLFF.